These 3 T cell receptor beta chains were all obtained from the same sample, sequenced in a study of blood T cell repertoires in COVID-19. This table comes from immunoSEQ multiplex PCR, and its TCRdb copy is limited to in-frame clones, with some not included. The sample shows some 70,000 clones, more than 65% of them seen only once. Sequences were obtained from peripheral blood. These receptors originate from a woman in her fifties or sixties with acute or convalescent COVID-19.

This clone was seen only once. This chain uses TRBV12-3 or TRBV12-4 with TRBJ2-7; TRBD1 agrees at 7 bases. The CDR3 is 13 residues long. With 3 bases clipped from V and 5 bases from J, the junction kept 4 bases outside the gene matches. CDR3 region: CASSFDRAHEQYF. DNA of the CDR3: TGTGCCAGCAGTTTTGACAGGGCGCACGAGCAGTACTTC.

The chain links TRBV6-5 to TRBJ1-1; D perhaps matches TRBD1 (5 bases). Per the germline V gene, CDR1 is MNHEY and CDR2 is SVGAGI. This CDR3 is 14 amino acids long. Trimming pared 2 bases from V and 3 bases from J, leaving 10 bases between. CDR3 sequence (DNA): TGTGCCAGCAGTTACAGGCAGGGCCACACTGAAGCTTTCTTT. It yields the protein CASSYRQGHTEAFF.

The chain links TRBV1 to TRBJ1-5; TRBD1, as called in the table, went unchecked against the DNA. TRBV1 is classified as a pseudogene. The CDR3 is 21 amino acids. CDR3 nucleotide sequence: TGCACCAGCAGCATAACTCTAGTCCCGGGACAGAGGTTAGTGGGCAATCAGCCCCAGCATTTT. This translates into CTSSITLVPGQRLVGNQPQHF.